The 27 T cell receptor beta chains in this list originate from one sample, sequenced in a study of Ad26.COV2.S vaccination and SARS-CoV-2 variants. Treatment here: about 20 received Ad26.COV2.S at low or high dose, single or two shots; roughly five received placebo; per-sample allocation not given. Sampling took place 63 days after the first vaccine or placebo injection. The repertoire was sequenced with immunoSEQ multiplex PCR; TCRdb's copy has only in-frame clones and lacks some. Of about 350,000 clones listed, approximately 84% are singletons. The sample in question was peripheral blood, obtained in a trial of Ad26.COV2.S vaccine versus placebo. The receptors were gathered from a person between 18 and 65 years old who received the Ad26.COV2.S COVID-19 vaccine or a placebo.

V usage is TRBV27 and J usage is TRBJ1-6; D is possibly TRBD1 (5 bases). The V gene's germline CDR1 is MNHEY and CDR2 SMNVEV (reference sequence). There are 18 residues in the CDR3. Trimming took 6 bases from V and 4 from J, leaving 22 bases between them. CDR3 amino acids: CASSPYGPMTAYNSPLHF. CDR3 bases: TGTGCCAGCAGCCCCTACGGGCCTATGACAGCTTATAATTCACCCCTCCACTTT.

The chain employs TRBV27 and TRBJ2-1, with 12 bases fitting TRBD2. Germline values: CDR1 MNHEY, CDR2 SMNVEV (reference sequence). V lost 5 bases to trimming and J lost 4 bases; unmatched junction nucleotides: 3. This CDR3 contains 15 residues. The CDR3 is CASSRLAGDYNEQFF. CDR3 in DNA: TGTGCCAGCAGTAGACTAGCGGGGGATTACAATGAGCAGTTCTTC.

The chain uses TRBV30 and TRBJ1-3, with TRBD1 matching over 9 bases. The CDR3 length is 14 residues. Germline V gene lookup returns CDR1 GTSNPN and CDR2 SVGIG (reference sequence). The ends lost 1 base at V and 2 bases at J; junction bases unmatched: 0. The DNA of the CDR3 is TGTGCCTGGAGTGGGGACAGGGCTGGAAACACCATATATTTT. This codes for CAWSGDRAGNTIYF.

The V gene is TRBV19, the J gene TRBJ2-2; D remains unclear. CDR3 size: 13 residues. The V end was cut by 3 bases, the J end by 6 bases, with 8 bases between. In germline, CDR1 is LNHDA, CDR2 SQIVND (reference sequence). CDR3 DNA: TGTGCCAGTAGTATCCAAGGGCCCGGGGAGCTGTTTTTT. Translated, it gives CASSIQGPGELFF.

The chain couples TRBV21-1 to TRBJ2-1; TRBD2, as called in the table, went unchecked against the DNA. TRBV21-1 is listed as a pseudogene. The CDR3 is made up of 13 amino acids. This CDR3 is CASSKGLLNEQFF. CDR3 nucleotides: TGTGCCAGCAGCAAAGGACTATTGAATGAGCAGTTCTTC.

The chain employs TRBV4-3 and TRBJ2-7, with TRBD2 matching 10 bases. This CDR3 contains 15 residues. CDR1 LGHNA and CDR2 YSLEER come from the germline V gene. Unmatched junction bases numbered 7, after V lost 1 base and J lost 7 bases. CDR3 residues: CASSQVSGGLGEQYF. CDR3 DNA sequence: TGCGCCAGCAGCCAAGTTAGCGGGGGGTTGGGAGAGCAGTACTTC.

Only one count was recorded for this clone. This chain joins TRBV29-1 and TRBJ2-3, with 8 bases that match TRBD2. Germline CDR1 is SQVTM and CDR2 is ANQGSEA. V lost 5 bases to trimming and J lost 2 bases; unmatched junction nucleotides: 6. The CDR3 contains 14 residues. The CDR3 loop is CSVRTGGFTDTQYF. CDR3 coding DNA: TGCAGCGTTCGGACGGGGGGGTTCACAGATACGCAGTATTTT.

The CDR3 is CASSGDPRDRGNYGYTF. The CDR3 coding sequence is TGTGCCAGCAGCGGAGACCCCCGGGACAGGGGGAACTATGGCTACACCTTC. The chain has TRBV14 and TRBJ1-2, with 11 bases that match TRBD1. From germline, CDR1 is SGHDN and CDR2 FVKESK. The trim removed 5 bases at V and 2 bases at J, leaving 10 bases unmatched. The CDR3 spans 17 residues.

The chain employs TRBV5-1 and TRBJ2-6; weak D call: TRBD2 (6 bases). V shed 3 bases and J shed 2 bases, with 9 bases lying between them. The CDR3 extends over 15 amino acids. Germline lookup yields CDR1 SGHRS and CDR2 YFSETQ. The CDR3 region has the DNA TGCGCCAGCAGCTCATCGGGGGCTGGGGCCAACGTCCTGACTTTC. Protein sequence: CASSSSGAGANVLTF.

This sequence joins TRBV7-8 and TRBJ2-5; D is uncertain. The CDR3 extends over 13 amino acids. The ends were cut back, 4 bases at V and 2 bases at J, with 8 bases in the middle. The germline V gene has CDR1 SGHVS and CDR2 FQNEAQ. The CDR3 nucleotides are TGTGCCAGCAGCTCGCAAGTACAAGAGACCCAGTACTTC. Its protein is CASSSQVQETQYF. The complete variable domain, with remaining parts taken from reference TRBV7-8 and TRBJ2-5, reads GAGVSQSPRYKVAKRGQDVALRCDPISGHVSLFWYQQALGQGPEFLTYFQNEAQLDKSGLPSDRFFAERPEGSVSTLKIQRTQQEDSAVYLCASSSQVQETQYFGPGTRLLVL.

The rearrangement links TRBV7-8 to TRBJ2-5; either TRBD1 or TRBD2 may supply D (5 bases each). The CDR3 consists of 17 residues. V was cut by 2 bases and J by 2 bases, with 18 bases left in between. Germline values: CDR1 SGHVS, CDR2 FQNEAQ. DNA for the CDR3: TGTGCCAGCAGCTTACGAGGAGTGAGGGGCCATCAAGAGACCCAGTACTTC. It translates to CASSLRGVRGHQETQYF.

The CDR3 sequence: CAISDTTGVPYEQYF. The CDR3 DNA sequence: TGTGCCATCAGTGATACGACAGGTGTTCCCTACGAGCAGTACTTC. This chain uses TRBV10-3 with TRBJ2-7, with D perhaps TRBD1 (6 bases). The CDR3 is made up of 15 amino acids. CDR1 and CDR2 from the germline V gene are ENHRY and SYGVKD. Trimming removed 3 bases from V and 2 bases from J, with 14 bases in between.

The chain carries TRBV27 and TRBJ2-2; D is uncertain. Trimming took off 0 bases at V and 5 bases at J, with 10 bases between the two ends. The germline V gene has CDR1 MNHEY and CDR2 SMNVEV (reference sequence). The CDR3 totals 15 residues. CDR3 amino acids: CASSLSSRVTGELFF. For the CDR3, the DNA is TGTGCCAGCAGTTTATCGTCTAGGGTAACCGGGGAGCTGTTTTTT.

The CDR3 region has the DNA TGTGCCAGCAGACTAGGGGGGAGCAATCAGCCCCAGCATTTT. It encodes CASRLGGSNQPQHF. The rearrangement uses TRBV6-5 and TRBJ1-5; tentative D call: TRBD1 (6 bases). V was shortened by 6 bases and J by 1 base, with 10 bases between the two germline ends. The CDR3 sequence is 14 residues long. Per germline, CDR1 MNHEY and CDR2 SVGAGI.

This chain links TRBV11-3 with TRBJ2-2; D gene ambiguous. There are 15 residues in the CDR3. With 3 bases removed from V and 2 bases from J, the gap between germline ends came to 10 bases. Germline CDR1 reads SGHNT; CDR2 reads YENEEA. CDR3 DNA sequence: TGTGCCAGCAGCTTCAACGGGCAAAACACCGGGGAGCTGTTTTTT. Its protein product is CASSFNGQNTGELFF. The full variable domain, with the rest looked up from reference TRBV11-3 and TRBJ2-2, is EAGVVQSPRYKIIEKKQPVAFWCNPISGHNTLYWYLQNLGQGPELLIRYENEEAVDDSQLPKDRFSAERLKGVDSTLKIQPAELGDSAVYLCASSFNGQNTGELFFGEGSRLTVL.

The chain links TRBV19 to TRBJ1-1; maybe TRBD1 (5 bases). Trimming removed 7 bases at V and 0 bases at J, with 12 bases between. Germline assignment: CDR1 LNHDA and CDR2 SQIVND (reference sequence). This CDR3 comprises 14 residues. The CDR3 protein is CASMGTALNTEAFF. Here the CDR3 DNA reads TGTGCCAGTATGGGGACGGCCCTGAACACTGAAGCTTTCTTT.

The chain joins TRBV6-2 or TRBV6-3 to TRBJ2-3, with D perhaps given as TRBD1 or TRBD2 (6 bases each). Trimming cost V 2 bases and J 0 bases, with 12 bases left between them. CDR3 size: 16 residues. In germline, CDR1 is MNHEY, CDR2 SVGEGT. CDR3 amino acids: CASSYNGGLSTDTQYF. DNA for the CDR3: TGTGCCAGCAGTTACAACGGGGGCCTTAGCACAGATACGCAGTATTTT.

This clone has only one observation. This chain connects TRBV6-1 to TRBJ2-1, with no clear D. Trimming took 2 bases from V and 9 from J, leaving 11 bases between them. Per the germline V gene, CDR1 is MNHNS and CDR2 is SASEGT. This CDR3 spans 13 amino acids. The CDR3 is CASSESVPSEQFF. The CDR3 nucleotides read TGTGCCAGCAGTGAATCCGTGCCAAGTGAGCAGTTCTTC.

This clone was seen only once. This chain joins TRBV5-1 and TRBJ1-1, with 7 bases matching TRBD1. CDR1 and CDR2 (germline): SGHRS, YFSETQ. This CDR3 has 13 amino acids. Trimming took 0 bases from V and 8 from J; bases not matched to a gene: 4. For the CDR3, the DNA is TGCGCCAGCAGCTTGGGACAGGGTCACGAAGCTTTCTTT. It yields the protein CASSLGQGHEAFF.

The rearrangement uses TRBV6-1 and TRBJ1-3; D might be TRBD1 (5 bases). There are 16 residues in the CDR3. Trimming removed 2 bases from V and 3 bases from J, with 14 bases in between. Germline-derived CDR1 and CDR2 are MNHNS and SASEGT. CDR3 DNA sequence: TGTGCCAGCAGTGAATGGGGCAGGGAGGGTGGAAACACCATATATTTT. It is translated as CASSEWGREGGNTIYF.

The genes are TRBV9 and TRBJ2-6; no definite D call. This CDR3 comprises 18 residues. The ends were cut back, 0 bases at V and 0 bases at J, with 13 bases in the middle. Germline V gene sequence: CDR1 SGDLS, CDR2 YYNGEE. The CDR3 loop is CASSVEGTESSGANVLTF. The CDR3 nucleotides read TGTGCCAGCAGCGTAGAGGGCACGGAGAGCTCTGGGGCCAACGTCCTGACTTTC.

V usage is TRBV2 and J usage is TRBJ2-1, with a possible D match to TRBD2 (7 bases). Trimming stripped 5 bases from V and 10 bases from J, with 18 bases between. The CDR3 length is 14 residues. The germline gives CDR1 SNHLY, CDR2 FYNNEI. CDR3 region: CASSPRGGEGEQFF. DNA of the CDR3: TGTGCCAGCAGTCCCCGAGGGGGGGAGGGCGAGCAGTTCTTC.

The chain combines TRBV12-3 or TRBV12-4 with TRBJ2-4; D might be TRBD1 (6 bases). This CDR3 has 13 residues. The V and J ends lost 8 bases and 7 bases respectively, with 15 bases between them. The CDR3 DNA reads TGTGCCAGCTCCCGGGACAATGGGAACATTCAGTACTTC. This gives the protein CASSRDNGNIQYF.

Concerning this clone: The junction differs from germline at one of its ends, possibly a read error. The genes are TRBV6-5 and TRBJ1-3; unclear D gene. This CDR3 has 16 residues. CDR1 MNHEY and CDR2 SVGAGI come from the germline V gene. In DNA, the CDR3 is TGTGCCAGCAGTTTTAGCGGACCCCGCTCTCGAAACACCATATATTTT. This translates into CASSFSGPRSRNTIYF.

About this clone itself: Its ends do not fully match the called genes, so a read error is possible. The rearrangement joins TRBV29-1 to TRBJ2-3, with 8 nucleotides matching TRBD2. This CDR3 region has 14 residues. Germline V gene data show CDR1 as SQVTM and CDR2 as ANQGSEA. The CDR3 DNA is TGCAGCGGTGAACCAGCGGGGGGCACAGATACGCAGTATTTT. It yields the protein CSGEPAGGTDTQYF.

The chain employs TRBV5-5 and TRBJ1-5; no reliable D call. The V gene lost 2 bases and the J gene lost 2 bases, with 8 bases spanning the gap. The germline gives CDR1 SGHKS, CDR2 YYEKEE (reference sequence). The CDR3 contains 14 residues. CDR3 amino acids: CASSFSGGNQPQHF. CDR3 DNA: TGTGCCAGCAGCTTTTCGGGAGGCAATCAGCCCCAGCATTTT.

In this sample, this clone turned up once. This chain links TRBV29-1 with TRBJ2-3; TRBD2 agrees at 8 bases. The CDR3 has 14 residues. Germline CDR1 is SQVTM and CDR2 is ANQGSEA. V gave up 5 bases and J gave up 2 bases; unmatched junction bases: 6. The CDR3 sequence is CSVMTSAITDTQYF. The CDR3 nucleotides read TGCAGCGTTATGACTAGCGCGATCACAGATACGCAGTATTTT.